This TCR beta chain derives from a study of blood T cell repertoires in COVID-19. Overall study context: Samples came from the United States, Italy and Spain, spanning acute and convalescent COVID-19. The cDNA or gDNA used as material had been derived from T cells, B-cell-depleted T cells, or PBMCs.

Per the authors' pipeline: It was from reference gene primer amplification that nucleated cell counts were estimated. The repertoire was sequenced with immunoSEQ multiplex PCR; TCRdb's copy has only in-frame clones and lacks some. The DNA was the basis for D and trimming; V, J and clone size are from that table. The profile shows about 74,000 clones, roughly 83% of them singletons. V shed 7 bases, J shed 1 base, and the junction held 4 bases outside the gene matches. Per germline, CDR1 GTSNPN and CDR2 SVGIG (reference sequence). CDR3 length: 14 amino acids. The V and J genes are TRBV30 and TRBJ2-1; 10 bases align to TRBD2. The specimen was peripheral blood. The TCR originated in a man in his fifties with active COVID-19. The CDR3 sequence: CAFSGGPSYNEQFF. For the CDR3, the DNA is TGTGCCTTTAGCGGGGGGCCTTCCTACAATGAGCAGTTCTTC.